Below, one T cell receptor beta chain is given with its context. The second PCR ran roughly 6 to 12 cycles with a sample-barcoded 5' primer and J-beta primers. Through a template-switch adaptor with 12 random nucleotides, each cDNA molecule received a tag. TCRdb reprocessed the 5' RACE reads with MiXCR, giving one entry per CDR3 protein. The sample yields about 970,000 distinct CDR3 sequences, roughly half seen once. This record belongs to a study of blood T cells in healthy people across ages. Study details: Template switching recovered approximately one barcoded beta molecule for every two T cells.

The germline V gene encodes CDR1 DFQATT and CDR2 SNEGSKA (reference sequence). The CDR3 extends over 14 amino acids. J lost 1 base, V lost 3 bases, and 6 bases had no gene match. The source is a woman aged 60-75 years in good health. Material for sequencing was blood. The V and J genes are TRBV20-1 and TRBJ2-7; TRBD2 matches 7 bases. CDR3 sequence (DNA): TGCAGTGCTAGTGGGGGGGTGGGGTCCTACGAGCAGTACTTC. Residues: CSASGGVGSYEQYF.